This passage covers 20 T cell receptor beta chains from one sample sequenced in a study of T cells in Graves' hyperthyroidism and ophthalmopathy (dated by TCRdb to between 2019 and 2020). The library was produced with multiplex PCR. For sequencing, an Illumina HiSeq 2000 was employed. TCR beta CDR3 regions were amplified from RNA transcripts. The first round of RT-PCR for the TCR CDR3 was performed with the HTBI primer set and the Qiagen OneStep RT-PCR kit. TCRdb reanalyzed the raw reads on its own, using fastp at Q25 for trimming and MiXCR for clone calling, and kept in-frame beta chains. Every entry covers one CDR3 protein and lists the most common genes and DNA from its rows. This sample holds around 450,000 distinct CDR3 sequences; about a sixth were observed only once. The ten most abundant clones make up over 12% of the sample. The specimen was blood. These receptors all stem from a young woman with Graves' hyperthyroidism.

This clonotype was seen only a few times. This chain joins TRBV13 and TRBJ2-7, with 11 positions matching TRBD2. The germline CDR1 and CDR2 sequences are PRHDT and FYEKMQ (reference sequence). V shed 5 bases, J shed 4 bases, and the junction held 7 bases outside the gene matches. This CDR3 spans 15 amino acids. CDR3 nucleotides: TGTGCCAGCAGCGCCTACGGGACTAGCGGATACGAGCAGTACTTC. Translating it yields CASSAYGTSGYEQYF. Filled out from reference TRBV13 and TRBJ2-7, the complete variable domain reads AAGVIQSPRHLIKEKRETATLKCYPIPRHDTVYWYQQGPGQDPQFLISFYEKMQSDKGSIPDRFSAQQFSDYHSELNMSSLELGDSALYFCASSAYGTSGYEQYFGPGTRLTVT.

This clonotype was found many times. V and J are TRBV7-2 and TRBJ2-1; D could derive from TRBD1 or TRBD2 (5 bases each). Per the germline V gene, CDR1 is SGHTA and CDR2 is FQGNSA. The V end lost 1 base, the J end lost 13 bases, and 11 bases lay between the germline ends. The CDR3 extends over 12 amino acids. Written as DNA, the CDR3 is TGTGCCAGCAGCTTAGAGGGGAGACTACAGTTCTTC. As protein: CASSLEGRLQFF.

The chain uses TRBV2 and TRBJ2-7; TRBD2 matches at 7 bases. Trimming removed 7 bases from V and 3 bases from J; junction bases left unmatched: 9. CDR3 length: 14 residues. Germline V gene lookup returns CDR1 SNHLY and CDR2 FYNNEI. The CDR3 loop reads CASTKWEGNYEQYF. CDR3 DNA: TGTGCCAGCACCAAATGGGAGGGGAACTACGAGCAGTACTTC.

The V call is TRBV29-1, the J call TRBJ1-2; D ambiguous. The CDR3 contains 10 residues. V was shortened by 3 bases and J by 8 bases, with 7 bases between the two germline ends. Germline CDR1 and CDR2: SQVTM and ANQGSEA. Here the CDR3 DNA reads TGCAGCGTTGAGGACCGAGGCTACACCTTC. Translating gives CSVEDRGYTF.

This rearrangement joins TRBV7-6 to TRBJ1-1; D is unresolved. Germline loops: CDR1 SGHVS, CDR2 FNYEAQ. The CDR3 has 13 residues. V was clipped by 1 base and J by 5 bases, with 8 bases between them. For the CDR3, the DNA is TGTGCCAGCAGCTTAGAAAAGTGGACTGAAGCTTTCTTT. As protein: CASSLEKWTEAFF.

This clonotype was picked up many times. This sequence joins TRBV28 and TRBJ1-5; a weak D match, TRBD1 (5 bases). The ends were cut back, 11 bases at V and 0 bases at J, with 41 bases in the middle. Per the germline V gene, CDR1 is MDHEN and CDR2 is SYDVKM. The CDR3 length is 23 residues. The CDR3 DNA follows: TGTGCCGGAACAGATACAAGCCCCGTCCGGGACCGATTTCGAATCCATAGCAATCAGCCCCAGCATTTT. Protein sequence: CAGTDTSPVRDRFRIHSNQPQHF.

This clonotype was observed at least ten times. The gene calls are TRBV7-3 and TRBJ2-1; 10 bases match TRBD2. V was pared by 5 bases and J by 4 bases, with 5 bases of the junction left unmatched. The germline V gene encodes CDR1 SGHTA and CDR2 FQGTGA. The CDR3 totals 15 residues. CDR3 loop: CASSVSSGGYNEQFF. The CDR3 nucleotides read TGTGCCAGCAGCGTATCTAGCGGGGGTTACAATGAGCAGTTCTTC.

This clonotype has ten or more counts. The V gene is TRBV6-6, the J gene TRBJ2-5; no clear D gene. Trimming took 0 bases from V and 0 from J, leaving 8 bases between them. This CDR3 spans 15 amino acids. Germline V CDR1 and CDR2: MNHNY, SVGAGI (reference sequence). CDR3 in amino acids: CASSYSYWDQETQYF. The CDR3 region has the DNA TGTGCCAGCAGTTACTCGTACTGGGACCAAGAGACCCAGTACTTC.

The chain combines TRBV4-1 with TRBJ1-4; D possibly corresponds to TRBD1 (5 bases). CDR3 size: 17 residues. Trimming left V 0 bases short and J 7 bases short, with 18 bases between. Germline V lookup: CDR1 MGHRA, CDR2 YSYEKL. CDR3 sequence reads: CASSQDPSGRVGEKLFF. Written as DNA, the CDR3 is TGCGCCAGCAGCCAAGATCCGAGCGGCAGGGTGGGTGAAAAACTGTTTTTT.

CDR3 DNA sequence: TGTGCCAGCAGCTTACGAAGGACTCCTGTGGGGGAGACCCAGTACTTC. Translated: CASSLRRTPVGETQYF. V usage is TRBV7-9 and J usage is TRBJ2-5, with D possibly TRBD2 on 5 matching bases. Trimming took 2 bases from V and 5 from J, leaving 18 bases between them. This CDR3 comprises 16 residues. Germline CDR1 is SEHNR and CDR2 is FQNEAQ (reference sequence).

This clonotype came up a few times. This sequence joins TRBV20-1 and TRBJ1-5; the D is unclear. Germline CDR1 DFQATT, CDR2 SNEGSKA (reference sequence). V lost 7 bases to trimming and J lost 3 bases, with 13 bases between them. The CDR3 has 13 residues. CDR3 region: CSVGPPDNQPQHF. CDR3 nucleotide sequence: TGCAGTGTAGGCCCCCCTGACAATCAGCCCCAGCATTTT.

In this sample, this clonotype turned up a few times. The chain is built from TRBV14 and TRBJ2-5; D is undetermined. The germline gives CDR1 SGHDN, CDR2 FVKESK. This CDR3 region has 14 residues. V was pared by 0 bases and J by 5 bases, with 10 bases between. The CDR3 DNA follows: TGTGCCAGCAGCCAAGATTTGGGTTTTGAGACCCAGTACTTC. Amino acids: CASSQDLGFETQYF. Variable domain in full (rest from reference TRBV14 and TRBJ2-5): EAGVTQFPSHSVIEKGQTVTLRCDPISGHDNLYWYRRVMGKEIKFLLHFVKESKQDESGMPNNRFLAERTGGTYSTLKVQPAELEDSGVYFCASSQDLGFETQYFGPGTRLLVL.

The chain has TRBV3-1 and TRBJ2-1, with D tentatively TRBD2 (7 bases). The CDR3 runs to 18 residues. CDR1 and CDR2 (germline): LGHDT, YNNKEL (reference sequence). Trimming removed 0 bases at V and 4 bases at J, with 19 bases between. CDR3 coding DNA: TGTGCCAGCAGCCAAGAGCATGGCGGGGGCCCCCATTACAATGAGCAGTTCTTC. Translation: CASSQEHGGGPHYNEQFF.

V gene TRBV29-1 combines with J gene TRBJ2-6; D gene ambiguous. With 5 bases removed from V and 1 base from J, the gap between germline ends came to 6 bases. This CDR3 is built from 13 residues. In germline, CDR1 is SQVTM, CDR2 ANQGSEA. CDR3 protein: CSVTASGANVLTF. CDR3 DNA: TGCAGCGTTACGGCATCTGGGGCCAACGTCCTGACTTTC. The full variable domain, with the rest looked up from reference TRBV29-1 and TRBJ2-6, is SAVISQKPSRDICQRGTSLTIQCQVDSQVTMMFWYRQQPGQSLTLIATANQGSEATYESGFVIDKFPISRPNLTFSTLTVSNMSPEDSSIYLCSVTASGANVLTFGAGSRLTVL.

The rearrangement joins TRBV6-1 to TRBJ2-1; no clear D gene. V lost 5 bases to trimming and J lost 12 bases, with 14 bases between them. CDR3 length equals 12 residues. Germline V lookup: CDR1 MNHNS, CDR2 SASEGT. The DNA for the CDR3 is TGTGCCAGCAGTTCCGGGTCCCTCGGGCAGTTCTTC. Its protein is CASSSGSLGQFF.

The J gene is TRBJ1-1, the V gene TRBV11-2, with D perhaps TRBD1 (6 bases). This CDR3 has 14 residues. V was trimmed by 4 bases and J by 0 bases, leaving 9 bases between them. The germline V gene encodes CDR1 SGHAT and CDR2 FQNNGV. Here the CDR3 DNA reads TGTGCCAGCAGCTCATGGGGGCTGAACACTGAAGCTTTCTTT. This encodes CASSSWGLNTEAFF.

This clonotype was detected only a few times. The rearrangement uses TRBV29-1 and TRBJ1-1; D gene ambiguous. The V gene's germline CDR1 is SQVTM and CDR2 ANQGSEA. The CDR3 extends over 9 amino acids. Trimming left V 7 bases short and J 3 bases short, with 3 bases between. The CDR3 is CSADTEAFF. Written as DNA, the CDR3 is TGCAGCGCTGACACTGAAGCTTTCTTT.

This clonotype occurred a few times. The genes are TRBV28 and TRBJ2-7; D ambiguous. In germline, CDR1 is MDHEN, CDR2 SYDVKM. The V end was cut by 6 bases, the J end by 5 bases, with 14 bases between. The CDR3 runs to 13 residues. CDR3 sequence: CASRGRVRDEQYF. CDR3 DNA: TGTGCCAGCAGGGGAAGGGTCAGAGACGAGCAGTACTTC.

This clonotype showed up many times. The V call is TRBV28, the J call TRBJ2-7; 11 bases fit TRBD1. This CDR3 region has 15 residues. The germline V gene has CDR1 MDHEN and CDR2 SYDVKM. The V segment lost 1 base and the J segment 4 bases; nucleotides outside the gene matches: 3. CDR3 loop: CASSLSGTGGYEQYF. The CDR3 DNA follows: TGTGCCAGCAGTTTATCGGGGACAGGGGGATACGAGCAGTACTTC. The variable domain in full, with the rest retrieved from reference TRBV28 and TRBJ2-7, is DVKVTQSSRYLVKRTGEKVFLECVQDMDHENMFWYRQDPGLGLRLIYFSYDVKMKEKGDIPEGYSVSREKKERFSLILESASTNQTSMYLCASSLSGTGGYEQYFGPGTRLTVT.

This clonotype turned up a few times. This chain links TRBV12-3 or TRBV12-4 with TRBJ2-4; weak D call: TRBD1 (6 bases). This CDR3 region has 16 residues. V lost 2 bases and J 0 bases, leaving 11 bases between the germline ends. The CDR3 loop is CASSLQGGLAKNIQYF. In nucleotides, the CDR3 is TGTGCCAGCAGTTTACAAGGGGGTTTAGCCAAAAACATTCAGTACTTC.